Listed below are T cell receptor beta chains from one sample, sequenced in a study of blood T cell repertoires in COVID-19. Data came from immunoSEQ multiplex PCR; TCRdb stores just in-frame clones and leaves some out. Of almost 400,000 clones in the sample, 88% were seen once. The material sequenced was PBMCs or T cells enriched from blood (not recorded which). These receptors were collected from a woman aged 25 to 39 with acute COVID-19. Each CDR3 is given with its conserved first and last residue. D genes are given only for firm matches. Only some rows state a clone size, as once, few, many or a class for expanded clones.

d_call j_call cdr3_length clone_size v_call cdr3_aa cdr3_nt
NA TRBJ2-5 15 NA TRBV5-5 CASSLVGDLRETQYF TGTGCCAGCAGCTTGGTCGGGGACTTAAGGGAGACCCAGTACTTC
NA TRBJ1-5 14 NA TRBV27 CASSRTGGYQPQHF TGTGCCAGCAGCCGGACGGGGGGATATCAGCCCCAGCATTTT
TRBD1 TRBJ1-2 13 NA TRBV6-5 CASSYYRGYGYTF TGTGCCAGCAGTTATTACAGGGGTTATGGCTACACCTTC
TRBD2 TRBJ2-1 16 NA TRBV2 CASSPGRGGLYNEQFF TGTGCCAGCAGTCCGGGGCGGGGGGGCCTCTACAATGAGCAGTTCTTC
NA TRBJ2-7 12 few TRBV9 CASSGDRGEQYF TGTGCCAGCAGCGGAGATCGTGGCGAGCAGTACTTC
NA TRBJ2-7 13 NA TRBV6-1 CASSEYSPYEQYF TGTGCCAGCAGTGAGTACAGCCCATACGAGCAGTACTTC
NA TRBJ2-7 15 NA TRBV4-1 CASSQVGDGSYEQYF TGCGCCAGCAGCCAAGTCGGAGACGGCTCCTACGAGCAGTACTTC
TRBD2 TRBJ2-3 14 NA TRBV7-3 CASSLGASGDTQYF TGTGCCAGCAGCTTAGGGGCTAGCGGGGATACGCAGTATTTT
TRBD1 TRBJ1-2 15 NA TRBV4-1 CASSHTAGTGEGYTF TGCGCCAGCAGCCATACTGCCGGGACAGGGGAGGGCTACACCTTC
TRBD1 TRBJ2-7 14 NA TRBV28 CASSLTGASLKQYF TGTGCCAGCAGCCTCACAGGGGCTTCCCTGAAGCAGTACTTC
NA TRBJ1-5 15 NA TRBV10-2 CASRDARGWNQPQHF TGCGCCAGCAGAGACGCCAGGGGATGGAATCAGCCCCAGCATTTT
NA TRBJ2-2 15 NA TRBV5-1 CASRPDSLVSGELFF TGCGCCAGCAGACCAGACAGCCTCGTGTCCGGGGAGCTGTTTTTT
NA TRBJ2-7 14 NA TRBV3-1/TRBV3-2 CASTASWGSDEQYF TGTGCCAGTACGGCTAGCTGGGGATCGGACGAGCAGTACTTC
TRBD1 TRBJ1-6 15 once TRBV18 CASSNSDRDRSPLHF TGTGCCAGCTCAAACTCGGACAGGGACAGGTCACCCCTCCACTTT
NA TRBJ1-6 15 NA TRBV5-6 CASSPSRGENSPLHF TGTGCCAGCAGCCCAAGCAGGGGTGAAAATTCACCCCTCCACTTT
NA TRBJ2-2 15 NA TRBV3-1/TRBV3-2 CASSNRVVRSGELFF TGTGCCAGCAGCAACAGGGTGGTACGCTCCGGGGAGCTGTTTTTT
TRBD2 TRBJ2-7 12 NA TRBV29-1 CSVGTSGYEQYF TGCAGCGTTGGGACTAGTGGCTACGAGCAGTACTTC
NA TRBJ1-2 16 NA TRBV18 CASSPAPVGGVYGYTF TGTGCCAGCTCACCTGCCCCCGTGGGGGGTGTCTATGGCTACACCTTC
TRBD2 TRBJ2-1 13 NA TRBV30 CASSRGAYNEQFF TGTGCCTCGAGCCGGGGGGCCTACAATGAGCAGTTCTTC
NA TRBJ1-1 13 NA TRBV19 CASSPDTVTEAFF TGTGCCAGTAGTCCGGACACGGTTACTGAAGCTTTCTTT
NA TRBJ1-1 14 NA TRBV2 CASSELEQNTEAFF TGTGCCAGCAGTGAACTGGAGCAGAACACTGAAGCTTTCTTT
NA TRBJ1-5 13 NA TRBV7-8 CASSLISSQPQHF TGTGCCAGCAGCTTAATTTCAAGCCAGCCCCAGCATTTT
NA TRBJ2-5 14 NA TRBV4-1 CASSRFTGQETQYF TGCGCCAGCAGCCGCTTTACAGGGCAAGAGACCCAGTACTTC
TRBD2 TRBJ2-5 13 NA TRBV10-3 CAIMARGGETQYF TGTGCCATCATGGCGCGGGGGGGGGAGACCCAGTACTTC
TRBD2 TRBJ2-1 18 NA TRBV19 CASSPRAGSGGPTNEQFF TGTGCCAGTAGCCCCCGTGCTGGTAGCGGGGGGCCGACGAATGAGCAGTTCTTC
NA TRBJ1-1 16 NA TRBV5-6 CASSLDQGTMNTEAFF TGTGCCAGCAGCTTGGATCAGGGTACCATGAACACTGAAGCTTTCTTT
TRBD1 TRBJ1-5 14 NA TRBV7-3 CASSPTGSNQPQHF TGTGCCAGCAGCCCGACAGGGAGCAATCAGCCCCAGCATTTT
TRBD1 TRBJ1-5 16 NA TRBV24-1 CATSDRGQGSNQPQHF TGTGCCACCAGTGACCGTGGACAGGGGAGCAATCAGCCCCAGCATTTT
NA TRBJ1-5 15 few TRBV30 CAWSVLRGKGQPQHF TGTGCCTGGAGTGTACTAAGAGGGAAGGGTCAGCCCCAGCATTTT
NA TRBJ1-3 15 NA TRBV9 CASSVNSYSGNTIYF TGTGCCAGCAGCGTCAACAGCTACTCTGGAAACACCATATATTTT
NA TRBJ2-7 13 NA TRBV30 CAWSVGVSYEQYF TGTGCCTGGAGTGTAGGGGTTTCCTACGAGCAGTACTTC
TRBD1 TRBJ1-2 14 NA TRBV5-1 CASSEGQGSYGYTF TGCGCCAGCAGCGAGGGACAGGGGTCCTATGGCTACACCTTC
NA TRBJ2-1 12 NA TRBV3-1/TRBV3-2 CASSPAGNEQFF TGTGCCAGCAGCCCAGCCGGGAATGAGCAGTTCTTC
TRBD2 TRBJ2-1 15 once TRBV15 CATSRVSGGGNEQFF TGTGCCACCAGCAGAGTTAGCGGGGGCGGGAATGAGCAGTTCTTC
NA TRBJ2-3 14 once TRBV19 CASSAGRDTDTQYF TGTGCCAGTAGTGCGGGACGTGACACAGATACGCAGTATTTT
TRBD1 TRBJ2-1 15 NA TRBV30 CAWRDPWTGWHEQFF TGTGCCTGGAGGGACCCTTGGACAGGGTGGCATGAGCAGTTCTTC
TRBD1 TRBJ1-5 15 NA TRBV27 CASSPTGGLNQPQHF TGTGCCAGCAGCCCGACAGGGGGACTGAATCAGCCCCAGCATTTT
TRBD1 TRBJ2-1 16 NA TRBV5-1 CASSPRTGNVYNEQFF TGCGCCAGCAGCCCCCGGACAGGGAATGTTTACAATGAGCAGTTCTTC
NA TRBJ1-2 13 NA TRBV2 CASSVGTGGGYTF TGTGCCAGCAGTGTTGGCACCGGAGGTGGCTACACCTTC
TRBD1 TRBJ2-1 15 NA TRBV6-5 CASSYGQGVYNEQFF TGTGCCAGCAGTTACGGACAGGGAGTCTACAATGAGCAGTTCTTC
TRBD1 TRBJ1-6 17 NA TRBV9 CASSPRQGDSYNSPLHF TGTGCCAGCAGCCCAAGACAGGGAGACTCCTATAATTCACCCCTCCACTTT
NA TRBJ2-1 11 NA TRBV12-3/TRBV12-4 CASSLEGLQFF TGTGCCAGCAGTTTGGAGGGACTTCAGTTCTTC
TRBD1 TRBJ1-6 18 once TRBV7-2 CASTKTRGQHSRGSPLHF TGTGCCAGCACCAAGACCCGGGGACAGCACTCACGGGGGTCACCCCTCCACTTT
NA TRBJ1-1 15 NA TRBV5-1 CASSLWGGAYTEAFF TGCGCCAGCAGCTTGTGGGGAGGGGCCTACACTGAAGCTTTCTTT
TRBD2 TRBJ2-5 17 NA TRBV10-2 CASRVGLAGDYQETQYF TGCGCCAGCAGGGTGGGACTAGCGGGGGACTACCAAGAGACCCAGTACTTC
TRBD1 TRBJ2-1 15 once TRBV11-3 CASSFSRDSYNEQFF TGTGCCAGCAGCTTCTCCCGGGACAGCTACAATGAGCAGTTCTTC
TRBD2 TRBJ2-2 14 NA TRBV19 CASRAGLGTGELFF TGTGCCAGTCGAGCGGGGTTGGGCACCGGGGAGCTGTTTTTT
TRBD1 TRBJ2-3 15 few TRBV7-8 CASSPGQGRTDTQYF TGTGCCAGCAGCCCGGGACAGGGGCGCACAGATACGCAGTATTTT